This T cell receptor (beta chain) was sequenced in a study of blood T cells in healthy people across ages. In terms of origin and age, donors were healthy Caucasian individuals from Russia aged roughly 6 to 90. Details on this clonotype: Its antigen is not identified.

Primers used in a second PCR of roughly 7 to 12 cycles were a sample-barcoded 5' primer and a J-beta primer mix. TCRdb reprocessed the 5' RACE reads via MiXCR and lists one record per CDR3 protein. The table includes 1.5 million to 2 million distinct CDR3 sequences, 49% detected once. Germline values: CDR1 MDHEN, CDR2 SYDVKM. Trimming stripped 5 bases from V and 6 bases from J, with 23 bases between. The CDR3 sequence is 17 residues long. Study-wide findings and caveats: Using unsorted PBMCs precluded a conclusive naive versus antigen-experienced comparison. Fewer expanded clones and more diversity marked long-lived versus aged donors.

The sequenced sample consisted of blood. The sequence was collected from a woman between 35 and 50 years old in good health. The chain uses TRBV28 and TRBJ2-1; D possibly matches TRBD1 or TRBD2 (6 bases each). The CDR3 sequence: CASSPFRRGQQPNEQFF. CDR3 DNA: TGTGCCAGCAGTCCGTTTCGACGGGGGCAGCAACCCAATGAGCAGTTCTTC.